This TCR beta chain was sequenced during a study of T-cell memory formation after mild COVID-19. On the study more broadly: The TCR clusters were mostly specific to one donor.

TCRdb passed the 5' RACE reads through MiXCR, listing each CDR3 protein once. Among roughly 160,000 distinct CDR3 sequences listed, over 10% were seen once. Study-wide results and caveats: Some responding clones appeared in pre-infection memory, suggesting cross-reactive memory joined. CD4+ contracting clones were found mainly in CM and EM, and CD8+ ones in EMRA. Clones that got smaller from day 15 to 85 had even CD4/CD8, while clones growing later tipped toward CD4+.

V was clipped by 6 bases and J by 5 bases, with 10 bases between them. The CDR3 runs 12 residues. Many counts were recorded for this clonotype. Its specificity is unknown. Specimen: PBMCs or a T cell subset sorted from them (not recorded which). This rearrangement joins TRBV12-3 or TRBV12-4 to TRBJ1-2, with D unclear. The TCR sequence derives from a man between 18 and 35 years old who had mild COVID-19 (a few samples of this study predate the infection). Cell type and time point are not known. CDR3 nucleotides: TGTGCCAGCAGCCCGGGATCTTATGGCTACACCTTC. This codes for CASSPGSYGYTF.